The 8 T cell receptor beta chains presented below share a single source sample, sequenced in a study of early T cells in non-severe SARS-CoV-2 infection. MiXCR was run by TCRdb on the 5' RACE reads, yielding one entry per CDR3 protein. The table has about 29,000 distinct CDR3 sequences, 4.5% to 5% seen once; the top ten hold 6% to 6.5%. Sequencing input: whole blood. The source is an adult who was a healthcare worker with PCR-confirmed SARS-CoV-2 infection or an uninfected control (not recorded which).

Many counts were recorded for this clonotype. The chain joins TRBV20-1 to TRBJ1-2; D call uncertain. The CDR3 has 14 amino acids. Trimming stripped 3 bases from V and 5 bases from J, with 16 bases between. In germline, CDR1 is DFQATT, CDR2 SNEGSKA (reference sequence). The CDR3 bases are TGCAGTGCTAGGCCCCAATTAGCTTTATATGGCTACACCTTC. Amino acids: CSARPQLALYGYTF.

The chain employs TRBV27 and TRBJ1-2, with D possibly matching TRBD1 (5 bases). V was trimmed by 5 bases and J by 1 base, leaving 14 bases between them. Germline-derived CDR1 and CDR2 are MNHEY and SMNVEV (reference sequence). The CDR3 contains 15 residues. The CDR3 nucleotides read TGTGCCAGCAGTCCCCCCGACAGAATTAACTATGGCTACACCTTC. As protein: CASSPPDRINYGYTF.

Many counts were recorded for this clonotype. The chain recombines TRBV5-4 with TRBJ2-5, with D possibly matching TRBD1 (6 bases). The V gene lost 3 bases and the J gene lost 0 bases, with 9 bases spanning the gap. The CDR3 runs 14 residues. Germline CDR1 and CDR2: SGHNT and YYREEE (reference sequence). The CDR3 here is CASSSGQNQETQYF. CDR3 coding DNA: TGTGCCAGCAGCTCAGGACAGAACCAAGAGACCCAGTACTTC.

This clonotype was detected only a few times. The chain combines TRBV4-3 with TRBJ2-7; no firm D call. The CDR3 has 13 amino acids. Trimming stripped 6 bases from V and 1 base from J, with 10 bases between. Germline assignment: CDR1 LGHNA and CDR2 YSLEER. The CDR3 loop is CASSRGPSYEQYF. The CDR3 DNA follows: TGCGCCAGCAGTCGTGGTCCATCCTACGAGCAGTACTTC.

This clonotype was seen a few times. The CDR3 is CSAKDRERNEQYF. DNA of the CDR3: TGCAGTGCAAAGGACAGGGAAAGAAACGAGCAGTACTTC. The V call is TRBV20-1, the J call TRBJ2-7; 8 positions agree with TRBD1. The CDR3 runs 13 residues. Trimming removed 6 bases from V and 5 bases from J; junction bases left unmatched: 9. Per the germline V gene, CDR1 is DFQATT and CDR2 is SNEGSKA (reference sequence).

This clonotype has ten or more counts. The chain employs TRBV20-1 and TRBJ2-3; 8 nucleotides match TRBD2. The length of the CDR3 is 17 residues. Germline assignment: CDR1 DFQATT and CDR2 SNEGSKA (reference sequence). V shed 0 bases, J shed 2 bases, and the junction held 10 bases outside the gene matches. DNA for the CDR3: TGCAGTGCTAGAGATCCAGCTAGCGGGTCTATCACAGATACGCAGTATTTT. Amino acid sequence: CSARDPASGSITDTQYF.

This clonotype was picked up many times. J is TRBJ2-7 and V is TRBV11-2; 9 positions agree with TRBD1. The germline CDR1 and CDR2 sequences are SGHAT and FQNNGV. This CDR3 comprises 15 residues. V lost 5 bases and J lost 2; bases outside the gene matches: 7. The DNA of the CDR3 is TGTGCCAGCAGCCTCACAGGGGGCATCGCCTACGAGCAGTACTTC. Amino acid sequence: CASSLTGGIAYEQYF.

This clonotype was seen repeatedly, ten times or more. The V call is TRBV4-1, the J call TRBJ1-4; TRBD1 agrees at 7 bases. The CDR3 runs to 17 residues. Losses at the gene ends were 2 bases for V and 7 bases for J; bases not matched to a gene: 13. CDR1 MGHRA and CDR2 YSYEKL come from the germline V gene. The CDR3 region is CASSQKALQGPSEKLFF. The CDR3 coding sequence is TGCGCCAGCAGCCAAAAAGCCCTACAGGGGCCAAGTGAAAAACTGTTTTTT.